This T cell receptor (beta chain) appears in the sequencing data of a study of T cells in Graves' hyperthyroidism and ophthalmopathy (dated by TCRdb to about 2019). Regarding the study in general: Peripheral blood samples were taken at the time of initial diagnosis, prior to any treatment. To identify TCR V-J signatures that set the groups apart, the researchers used a discovery cohort of 95 to 100 patients, made up of 40 to 45 with Graves' ophthalmopathy and 57 with stable Graves' hyperthyroidism. Prospective prediction of ophthalmopathy was tested in an independent validation cohort consisting of roughly 20 hyperthyroidism patients and more than 15 patients who later progressed to ophthalmopathy. The 100 discovery patients were randomly divided into training and test sets at a 7:3 ratio. Thyroid tissue and blood T-cell repertoires from six or seven Graves' hyperthyroidism patients were also compared in the study. After blood sampling, hyperthyroidism patients were treated with methimazole at a starting dose of 30 mg daily, and ophthalmopathy patients were treated with high-dose intravenous methylprednisolone. TCR Vbeta CDR3 sequencing of roughly 140 peripheral blood samples (roughly 41 ophthalmopathy, about 80 hyperthyroidism and some 17 progressor patients) is reported in the paper. The research as a whole found: Sample size was not statistically predetermined, and investigators were not blinded to group allocation. During validation, the model predicted progression to ophthalmopathy a median of roughly six months ahead of onset, with approximately 70% sensitivity and less than 85% specificity. Most expanded thyroid clonotypes (frequency above 0.001) were also detected in blood, a finding suggesting that blood repertoires may reflect thyroid immune responses. In cross-validation, a model built on a 13 V-J signature told ophthalmopathy apart from stable hyperthyroidism with just under 90% sensitivity and 81% to 82% specificity, and in testing the same model reached 80%/75%.

The CDR3, from cysteine to phenylalanine, totals 16 residues. Just CDR3 DNA is preserved here, 48 bases in frame from base 1. Reading the germline V gene (reference sequence) gives CDR1 GTSNPN and CDR2 SVGIG. V is cut by 1 base and J by 8 bases, and the space between the germline ends is 20 bases. This clonotype was seen many times. No cognate antigen has been identified for it. No base quality values were provided; no much bigger clone lies one nucleotide off. Moderately to severely active disease, a Clinical Activity Score of at least 3, a NOSPECS grade of at least 4, and a duration under 3 months were present in ophthalmopathy patients. The study excluded patients with uncontrolled infections, other autoimmune diseases, pregnancy or lactation. Diagnoses relied on clinical symptoms, serum thyroxine and TRAb, thyroid ultrasound and orbital computed tomography. PBMCs were separated from about 10 ml of fresh peripheral blood using Ficoll-Paque density gradient centrifugation. Trizol reagent was used to extract total RNA, and RNA quality was then checked on an Agilent 2100 Bioanalyzer.

The TCR beta CDR3 regions were amplified from the RNA transcripts. A first-round RT-PCR of the TCR CDR3 used the HTBI primer set with the Qiagen OneStep RT-PCR kit. The libraries were constructed in a second round of multiplex PCR and then size-selected and purified. Libraries were sequenced paired-end with 100 bp reads on an Illumina HiSeq2000. The authors processed their data as follows. SOAPnuke was used to process the raw data, with reads discarded if the reads contained adapters or uncalled bases, had a mean Phred below 15, or lacked an exact constant-primer or identifier match. COPE v1.2.5 was used to merge high-quality paired reads, and clonotypes were defined as unique nucleotide sequences. MiTCR v1.1 was used to align the clonotypes against IMGT TRBV, TRBD and TRBJ reference segments. The analysis was restricted to V-J combinations with a frequency above 0.0001, which together covered over 99% of the repertoires. The TCS score was defined as F50 (clonal expansion) divided by E x V (chaos), with BLOSUM62-based TCRdist calculated between CDR3 peptides within each V-J. Welch's t-statistics and random forest reduced 500 to 550 V-J features to roughly 13, which were used in a naive Bayes classifier (R e1071). TCRdb cleaned the public reads at Q25 with fastp, built clones with MiXCR and kept in-frame beta chains. Each entry merges the rows of one CDR3 protein and shows their most common DNA and genes. TCRdb, not the original authors, processed these V and J calls. Within this sample are about 600,000 distinct CDR3 sequences, with more than 15% of them counted one time only. Less than 3.5% of the sample lies in the top ten.

Rearrangement joined TRBV30 to TRBJ2-2; the D segment might be TRBD1 or TRBD2, since each matches 5 bases. The sequenced sample was blood. The sequence was collected from a woman between 40 and 50 years old with Graves' ophthalmopathy. The CDR3 loop reads CAWSGGDGYLGGELFF. The sequence in DNA is TGTGCCTGGAGTGGAGGGGATGGCTACTTGGGAGGGGAGCTGTTTTTT.